This TCR beta chain was identified in a study of cytomegalovirus exposure and HLA in healthy donors. Whole-study findings and limits: Donors belonging to an Asian-associated ancestry cluster reportedly showed fewer N-insertions in productive TCRs than the roughly 670-donor mean, according to what a later analysis found. Several of the most significant clusters appeared linked to common viral pathogens, based on a later analysis.

With regard to this clone: What it binds is not known.

In the PCR, 60 Vbeta and 13 Jbeta primers were used. Measured with immunoSEQ multiplex PCR; TCRdb has only the in-frame clones, and not every one. This repertoire shows around 150,000 clones, nearly 80% found once; its top ten account for about 14%. The CDR3 totals 19 residues. V gave up 2 bases and J gave up 2 bases, with 22 bases separating them. Germline lookup yields CDR1 MDHEN and CDR2 SYDVKM. The material sequenced was PBMCs. This sequence was found in a man in his fifties in good health and CMV-seropositive. The chain employs TRBV28 and TRBJ1-5; D may be TRBD1 (5 bases). CDR3 bases: TGTGCCAGCAGTTTACAAAAGGGACTAAGCCTAGGGGGCAATCAGCCCCAGCATTTT. The encoded protein is CASSLQKGLSLGGNQPQHF.